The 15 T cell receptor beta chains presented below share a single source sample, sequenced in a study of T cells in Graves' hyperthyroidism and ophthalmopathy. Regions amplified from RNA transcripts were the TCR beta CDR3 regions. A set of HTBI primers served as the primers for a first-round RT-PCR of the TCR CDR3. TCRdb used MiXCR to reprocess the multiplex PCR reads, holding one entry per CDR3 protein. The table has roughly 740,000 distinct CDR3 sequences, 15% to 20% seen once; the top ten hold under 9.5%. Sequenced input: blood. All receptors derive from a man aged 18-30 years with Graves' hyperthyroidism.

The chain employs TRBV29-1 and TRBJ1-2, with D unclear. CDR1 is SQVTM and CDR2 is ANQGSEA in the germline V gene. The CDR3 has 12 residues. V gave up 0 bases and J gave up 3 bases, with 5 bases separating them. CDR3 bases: TGCAGCGTTGAAGACCCTTACTATGGCTACACCTTC. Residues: CSVEDPYYGYTF.

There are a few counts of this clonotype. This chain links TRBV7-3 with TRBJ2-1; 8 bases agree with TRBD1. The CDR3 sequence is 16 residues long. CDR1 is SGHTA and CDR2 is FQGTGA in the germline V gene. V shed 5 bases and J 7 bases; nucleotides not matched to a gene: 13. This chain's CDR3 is CASSPRSAGGKNEQFF. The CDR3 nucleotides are TGTGCCAGCAGCCCAAGGTCGGCAGGGGGCAAGAATGAGCAGTTCTTC.

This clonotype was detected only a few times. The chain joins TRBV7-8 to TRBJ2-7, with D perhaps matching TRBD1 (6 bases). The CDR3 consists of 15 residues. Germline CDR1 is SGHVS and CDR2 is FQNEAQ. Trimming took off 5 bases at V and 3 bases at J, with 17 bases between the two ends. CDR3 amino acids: CASSPRGGTIYEQYF. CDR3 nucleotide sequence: TGTGCCAGCAGCCCCCGAGGGGGAACGATCTACGAGCAGTACTTC.

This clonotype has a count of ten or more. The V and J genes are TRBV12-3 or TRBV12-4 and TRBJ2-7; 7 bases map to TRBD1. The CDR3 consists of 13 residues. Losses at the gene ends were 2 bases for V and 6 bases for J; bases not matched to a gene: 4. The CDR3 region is CASSLYRGIEQYF. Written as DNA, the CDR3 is TGTGCCAGCAGTTTATACAGGGGCATCGAGCAGTACTTC.

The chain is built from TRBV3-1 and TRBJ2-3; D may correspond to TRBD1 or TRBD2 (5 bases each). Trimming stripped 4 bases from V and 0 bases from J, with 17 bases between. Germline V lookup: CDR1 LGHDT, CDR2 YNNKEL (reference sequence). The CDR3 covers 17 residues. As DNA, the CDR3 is TGTGCCAGCAGCCCCCGGGACGTTAAAGGTAGCACAGATACGCAGTATTTT. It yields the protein CASSPRDVKGSTDTQYF.

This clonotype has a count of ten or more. CDR3 loop: CASSYSGDRDNEQFF. CDR3 DNA: TGTGCCAGCAGTTACTCGGGAGACAGGGACAATGAGCAGTTCTTC. The chain joins TRBV6-5 to TRBJ2-1; the match to TRBD1 covers 7 bases. The V gene end was trimmed by 0 bases and the J gene end by 5 bases; junction bases not matched to a gene: 4. This CDR3 spans 15 amino acids. Germline V gene data show CDR1 as MNHEY and CDR2 as SVGAGI.

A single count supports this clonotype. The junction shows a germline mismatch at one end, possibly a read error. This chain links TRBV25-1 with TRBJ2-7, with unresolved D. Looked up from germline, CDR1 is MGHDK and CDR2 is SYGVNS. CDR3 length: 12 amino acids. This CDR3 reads CASSAGRPEQYF. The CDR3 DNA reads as TGCGCCAGCAGTGCTGGCCGCCCCGAGCAGTACTTC.

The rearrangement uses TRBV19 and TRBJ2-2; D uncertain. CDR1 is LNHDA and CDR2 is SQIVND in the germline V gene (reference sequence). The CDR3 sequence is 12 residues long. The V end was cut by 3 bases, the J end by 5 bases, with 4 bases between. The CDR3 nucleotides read TGTGCCAGTAGTATTATGACCGGGGAGCTGTTTTTT. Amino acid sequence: CASSIMTGELFF.

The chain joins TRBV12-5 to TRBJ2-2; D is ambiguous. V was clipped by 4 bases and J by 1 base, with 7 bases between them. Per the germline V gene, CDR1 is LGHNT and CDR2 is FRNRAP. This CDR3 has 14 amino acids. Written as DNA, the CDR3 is TGTGCTAGTGGTTCGGGTGAGAACACCGGGGAGCTGTTTTTT. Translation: CASGSGENTGELFF.

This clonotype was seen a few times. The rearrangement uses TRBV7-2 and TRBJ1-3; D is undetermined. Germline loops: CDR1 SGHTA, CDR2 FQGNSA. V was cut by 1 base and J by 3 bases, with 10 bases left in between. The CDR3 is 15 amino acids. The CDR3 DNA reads TGTGCCAGCAGCTTAGACCCCCTGGGTGGAAACACCATATATTTT. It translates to CASSLDPLGGNTIYF. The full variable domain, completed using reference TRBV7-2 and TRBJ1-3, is GAGVSQSPSNKVTEKGKDVELRCDPISGHTALYWYRQSLGQGLEFLIYFQGNSAPDKSGLPSDRFSAERTGGSVSTLTIQRTQQEDSAVYLCASSLDPLGGNTIYFGEGSWLTVV.

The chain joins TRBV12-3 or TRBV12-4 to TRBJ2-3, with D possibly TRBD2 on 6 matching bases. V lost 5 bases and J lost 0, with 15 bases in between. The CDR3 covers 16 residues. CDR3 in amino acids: CASSTSQRVSTDTQYF. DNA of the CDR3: TGTGCCAGCAGTACTAGCCAGAGAGTTAGCACAGATACGCAGTATTTT.

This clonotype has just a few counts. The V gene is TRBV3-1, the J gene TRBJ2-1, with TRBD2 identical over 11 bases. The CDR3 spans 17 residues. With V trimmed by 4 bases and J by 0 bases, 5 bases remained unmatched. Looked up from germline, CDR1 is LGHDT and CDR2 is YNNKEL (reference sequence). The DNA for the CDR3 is TGTGCCAGCAGCCCGGGACTAGCGGTAAGCTCCTACAATGAGCAGTTCTTC. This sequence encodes CASSPGLAVSSYNEQFF.

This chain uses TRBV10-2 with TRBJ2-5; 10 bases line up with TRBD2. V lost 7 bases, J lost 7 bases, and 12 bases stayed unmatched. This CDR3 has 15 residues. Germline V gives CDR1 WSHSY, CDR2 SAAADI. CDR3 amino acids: CASNLRAGGPTTQYF. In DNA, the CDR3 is TGCGCCAGCAATCTCAGAGCGGGAGGGCCAACGACCCAGTACTTC.

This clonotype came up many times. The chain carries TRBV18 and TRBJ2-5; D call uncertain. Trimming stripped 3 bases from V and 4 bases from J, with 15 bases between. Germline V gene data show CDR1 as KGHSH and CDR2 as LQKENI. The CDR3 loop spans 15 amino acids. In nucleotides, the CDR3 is TGTGCCAGCTCACCCAGTCGGGCTAGACGAGAGACCCAGTACTTC. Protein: CASSPSRARRETQYF.

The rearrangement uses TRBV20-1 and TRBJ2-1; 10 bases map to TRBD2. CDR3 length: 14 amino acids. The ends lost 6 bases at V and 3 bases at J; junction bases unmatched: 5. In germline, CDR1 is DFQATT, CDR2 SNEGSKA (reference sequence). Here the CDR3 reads CSAFGLAVYNEQFF. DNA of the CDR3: TGCAGTGCGTTTGGACTAGCGGTCTACAATGAGCAGTTCTTC.